One and the same sample provided the 21 T cell receptor beta chains below, sequenced in a study of blood T cells in healthy people across ages. Then a second PCR, running roughly 7 to 11 cycles, was carried out with a sample-barcoded 5' primer and a J-beta primer mix. From the 5' RACE reads, TCRdb called clonotypes with MiXCR, one entry per CDR3 protein. There are 250,000 to 300,000 distinct CDR3 sequences in the sample; 25% to 30% occur only once, and 25% to 35% lies in the top ten. Source material: blood. The receptors derive from a woman between 70 and 85 years old in good health.

The chain employs TRBV5-1 and TRBJ1-3, with a weak D call TRBD1 (5 bases). The CDR3 runs 14 residues. Per germline, CDR1 SGHRS and CDR2 YFSETQ. Trimming cost V 3 bases and J 0 bases, with 7 bases left between them. This CDR3 reads CASSWDGSGNTIYF. The CDR3, as DNA: TGCGCCAGCAGCTGGGACGGCTCTGGAAACACCATATATTTT.

V usage is TRBV5-1 and J usage is TRBJ2-3, with TRBD1 matching 8 bases. The CDR3 sequence is 15 residues long. The V gene's germline CDR1 is SGHRS and CDR2 YFSETQ. V was clipped by 0 bases and J by 0 bases; unmatched bases: 0. The CDR3 coding sequence is TGCGCCAGCAGCTTGGGGGACAGGAGCACAGATACGCAGTATTTT. This codes for CASSLGDRSTDTQYF.

V gene TRBV5-1 combines with J gene TRBJ2-3, with D perhaps assigned TRBD1 or TRBD2 (5 bases each). V was clipped by 4 bases and J by 7 bases, with 10 bases between them. Germline V gene lookup returns CDR1 SGHRS and CDR2 YFSETQ. The CDR3 consists of 12 residues. The CDR3 protein is CASSLGDHTQYF. The CDR3 nucleotides are TGCGCCAGCAGCCTAGGGGACCATACGCAGTATTTT.

This clonotype was found a few times. The genes are TRBV28 and TRBJ1-5, with 7 nucleotides matching TRBD1. The CDR3 has 13 residues. In germline, CDR1 is MDHEN, CDR2 SYDVKM. Trimming at V came to 8 bases and at J to 7 bases, leaving 8 bases not matched to a gene. For the CDR3, the DNA is TGTGCCAGCCGCTCAGGGGGAGGACAGCCCCAGCATTTT. This encodes CASRSGGGQPQHF.

This clonotype was seen more than once but under ten times. V usage is TRBV28 and J usage is TRBJ2-3; D uncertain. CDR3 size: 16 residues. Germline-derived CDR1 and CDR2 are MDHEN and SYDVKM. Trimming left V 4 bases short and J 1 base short, with 15 bases between. The CDR3 loop is CASSSPRAAGTDTQYF. The CDR3 DNA follows: TGTGCCAGCAGTTCGCCTAGGGCAGCAGGCACAGATACGCAGTATTTT.

This clonotype has only a few counts. The gene calls are TRBV19 and TRBJ1-4; no clear D. Trimming left V 1 base short and J 2 bases short, with 8 bases between. Germline CDR1 reads LNHDA; CDR2 reads SQIVND (reference sequence). This CDR3 has 15 amino acids. The CDR3 coding sequence is TGTGCCAGTAGTATAGGGGGTTTGACTAATGAAAAACTGTTTTTT. It is translated as CASSIGGLTNEKLFF.

This chain connects TRBV5-1 to TRBJ2-1, with 10 bases matching TRBD2. This CDR3 is built from 16 residues. Germline V CDR1 and CDR2: SGHRS, YFSETQ. V shed 1 base, J shed 4 bases, and the junction held 5 bases outside the gene matches. The CDR3 region is CASSLLGTSAYNEQFF. For the CDR3, the DNA is TGCGCCAGCAGCTTGTTGGGGACTAGCGCTTACAATGAGCAGTTCTTC.

The chain uses TRBV29-1 and TRBJ1-4; D may be TRBD1 (5 bases). The V end lost 5 bases, the J end lost 7 bases, and 17 bases lay between the germline ends. CDR3 size: 14 residues. Germline assignment: CDR1 SQVTM and CDR2 ANQGSEA. The chain's CDR3 is CSVQVGRAAEKLFF. The CDR3 DNA is TGCAGCGTTCAGGTGGGGCGGGCTGCTGAAAAACTGTTTTTT.

This clonotype has a handful of counts. The CDR3: CSVDETGIETQYF. The CDR3 DNA is TGCAGCGTTGACGAGACAGGGATAGAGACCCAGTACTTC. The chain uses TRBV29-1 and TRBJ2-1; 7 bases match TRBD1. The end of the DNA is better explained by TRBJ2-5, so the J call may be wrong. Per the germline V gene, CDR1 is SQVTM and CDR2 is ANQGSEA. The CDR3 extends over 13 amino acids.

The rearrangement joins TRBV5-5 to TRBJ1-4; unclear D gene. Trimming removed 0 bases at V and 1 base at J, with 10 bases between. The length of the CDR3 is 16 residues. Germline assignment: CDR1 SGHKS and CDR2 YYEKEE (reference sequence). The CDR3 here is CASSLGATGTNEKLFF. The CDR3 bases are TGTGCCAGCAGCTTGGGCGCAACTGGAACTAATGAAAAACTGTTTTTT. The full variable domain, in which reference TRBV5-5 and TRBJ1-4 provide the parts outside the CDR3, is DAGVTQSPTHLIKTRGQQVTLRCSPISGHKSVSWYQQVLGQGPQFIFQYYEKEERGRGNFPDRFSARQFPNYSSELNVNALLLGDSALYLCASSLGATGTNEKLFFGSGTQLSVL.

The chain uses TRBV5-1 and TRBJ1-5, with D maybe TRBD1 (5 bases). The germline CDR1 and CDR2 sequences are SGHRS and YFSETQ. This CDR3 contains 13 residues. V was pared by 3 bases and J by 3 bases, with 7 bases between. CDR3 bases: TGCGCCAGCAGCTGGGACTTCAATCAGCCCCAGCATTTT. This translates into CASSWDFNQPQHF.

The chain employs TRBV12-3 or TRBV12-4 and TRBJ2-3; 7 bases map to TRBD2. V lost 5 bases and J lost 0; bases outside the gene matches: 14. CDR3 size: 18 residues. The CDR3 coding sequence is TGTGCCAGCAGTCTCTCAACCCTCAGCGGGATCAGCACAGATACGCAGTATTTT. Protein sequence: CASSLSTLSGISTDTQYF.

This clonotype has only a few counts. This sequence joins TRBV6-1 and TRBJ2-5; D ambiguous. Gene TRBJ2-1 matches the end of the DNA better, so the J call may be wrong. There are 11 residues in the CDR3. The germline gives CDR1 MNHNS, CDR2 SASEGT. The CDR3 spells CASERNGEQFF. The CDR3 DNA follows: TGTGCCAGCGAAAGAAACGGTGAGCAGTTCTTC.

The chain is built from TRBV20-1 and TRBJ2-3; D is undetermined. The V end was cut by 1 base, the J end by 1 base, with 12 bases between. CDR3 length: 15 amino acids. Germline values: CDR1 DFQATT, CDR2 SNEGSKA (reference sequence). The chain's CDR3 is CSARVPLLRTDTQYF. The CDR3 bases are TGCAGTGCTAGAGTTCCATTACTTCGCACAGATACGCAGTATTTT.

There are a few counts of this clonotype. The chain links TRBV5-1 to TRBJ2-5, with 9 bases aligning to TRBD1. The J call may be faulty, since TRBJ2-7 better matches the DNA end. Germline assignment: CDR1 SGHRS and CDR2 YFSETQ. This CDR3 region has 14 residues. CDR3 in amino acids: CASSSGTGLYEQYF. The CDR3 region has the DNA TGCGCCAGCAGCTCCGGGACAGGGCTCTACGAGCAGTACTTC.

This clonotype was seen a single time. The V gene is TRBV28, the J gene TRBJ2-5; D is unclear. With the DNA end fitting TRBJ2-7 better, the J assignment may be wrong. The CDR3 has 14 residues. Germline V lookup: CDR1 MDHEN, CDR2 SYDVKM. The CDR3 coding sequence is TGTGCCAGCAGTTTTCCCGGCAGAGACTACGAGCAGTACTTC. It translates to CASSFPGRDYEQYF.

In its sample, this clonotype was seen a few times. A clone one base away is much larger, so this may be a read error. The chain employs TRBV28 and TRBJ1-1, with D perhaps matching TRBD1 (5 bases). CDR3 length: 15 residues. Germline V gene lookup returns CDR1 MDHEN and CDR2 SYDVKM. Trimming pared 5 bases from V and 4 bases from J, leaving 17 bases between. The CDR3 DNA sequence: TGTGCCAGCAGTCATCGGGCAGGGAGACCCACTGAAGCTTTCTTT. This sequence encodes CASSHRAGRPTEAFF. Complete variable domain (other parts from reference TRBV28 and TRBJ1-1): DVKVTQSSRYLVKRTGEKVFLECVQDMDHENMFWYRQDPGLGLRLIYFSYDVKMKEKGDIPEGYSVSREKKERFSLILESASTNQTSMYLCASSHRAGRPTEAFFGQGTRLTVV.

The rearrangement joins TRBV12-3 or TRBV12-4 to TRBJ2-1; 9 nucleotides agree with TRBD2. V trimming: 7 bases; J trimming: 2 bases; junction bases outside the gene matches: 3. This CDR3 is 14 amino acids long. The CDR3 is CASNSGRTYNEQFF. In DNA form, the CDR3 reads TGTGCCAGCAACAGCGGGAGGACCTACAATGAGCAGTTCTTC.

A few counts support this clonotype. The J gene is TRBJ2-5, the V gene TRBV7-2; 9 bases line up with TRBD1. The tail of the sequence fits TRBJ2-7 better, so the J call may be wrong. The CDR3 sequence is 15 residues long. Germline V gene data show CDR1 as SGHTA and CDR2 as FQGNSA. CDR3 nucleotide sequence: TGTGCCAGCAGCTTAACAGGGGGCGGGAGCAACGAGCAGTACTTC. Translation gives CASSLTGGGSNEQYF.

This clonotype was seen a few times. This chain joins TRBV7-9 and TRBJ1-1, with a possible D match to TRBD1 (6 bases). Germline V CDR1 and CDR2: SEHNR, FQNEAQ (reference sequence). V lost 1 base and J lost 0, with 9 bases in between. The CDR3 has 15 residues. CDR3 amino acids: CASSLEGTMNTEAFF. CDR3 in DNA: TGTGCCAGCAGCTTAGAAGGGACAATGAACACTGAAGCTTTCTTT.

The genes are TRBV28 and TRBJ2-7; TRBD1 matches 10 bases. The CDR3 has 16 amino acids. CDR1 MDHEN and CDR2 SYDVKM come from the germline V gene. With 3 bases clipped from V and 4 bases from J, the junction kept 9 bases outside the gene matches. CDR3 amino acids: CASSFYGRGQGYEQYF. The CDR3 nucleotides are TGTGCCAGCAGTTTTTACGGTAGGGGACAGGGGTACGAGCAGTACTTC. Full variable domain (rest looked up from reference TRBV28 and TRBJ2-7): DVKVTQSSRYLVKRTGEKVFLECVQDMDHENMFWYRQDPGLGLRLIYFSYDVKMKEKGDIPEGYSVSREKKERFSLILESASTNQTSMYLCASSFYGRGQGYEQYFGPGTRLTVT.